The 9 T cell receptor beta chains below come from one sample, sequenced in a study of lung T cells in sarcoidosis with Löfgren's syndrome. TCRdb ran MiXCR on the reads and lists one entry per CDR3 protein. Of 15,000 to 25,000 distinct CDR3 sequences detected, 20% to 25% appear once; the ten largest clones hold roughly 0.77%. The sequenced material came from CD4+ T cells from bronchoalveolar lavage. Receptors originate from a human donor with sarcoidosis (Löfgren's syndrome or another form), or a control subject (not recorded which).

There are many counts of this clonotype. The chain couples TRBV28 to TRBJ1-2; 10 bases line up with TRBD1. CDR1 is MDHEN, CDR2 SYDVKM, per germline. The CDR3 totals 14 residues. V was pared by 3 bases and J by 4 bases, with 2 bases of the junction left unmatched. The CDR3 here is CASSFGDRGYGYTF. Written as DNA, the CDR3 is TGTGCCAGCAGTTTCGGGGACAGGGGCTATGGCTACACCTTC.

Note on this clonotype: A read error may explain this, as a much larger clone is one base away. The V and J genes are TRBV28 and TRBJ1-1; D gene ambiguous. This CDR3 is built from 15 residues. The V end was cut by 8 bases, the J end by 4 bases, with 20 bases between. Germline-derived CDR1 and CDR2 are MDHEN and SYDVKM. CDR3 sequence (DNA): TGTGCCAGCGGTTCCAAGCGGGGAGGAGGCACTGAAGCTTTCTTT. As protein: CASGSKRGGGTEAFF.

This clonotype was counted at least ten times. This chain links TRBV20-1 with TRBJ2-3, with TRBD1 identical over 8 bases. Trimming removed 4 bases from V and 2 bases from J; junction bases left unmatched: 5. The CDR3 covers 14 residues. The germline CDR1 and CDR2 sequences are DFQATT and SNEGSKA (reference sequence). The CDR3 nucleotides are TGCAGTGCTAACGGACAGGGATTCACAGATACGCAGTATTTT. It codes for CSANGQGFTDTQYF.

The J gene is TRBJ2-3, the V gene TRBV29-1, with 9 bases lining up with TRBD2. V was clipped by 4 bases and J by 2 bases; unmatched bases: 7. From germline, CDR1 is SQVTM and CDR2 ANQGSEA. CDR3 length: 15 residues. This CDR3 reads CSVASLAGNTDTQYF. DNA of the CDR3: TGCAGCGTTGCGTCACTAGCGGGTAACACAGATACGCAGTATTTT.

This clonotype was seen a few times. The chain is built from TRBV19 and TRBJ1-1, with D possibly TRBD1 on 6 matching bases. CDR1 is LNHDA and CDR2 is SQIVND in the germline V gene (reference sequence). This CDR3 has 13 amino acids. V was cut by 8 bases and J by 4 bases, with 14 bases left in between. The CDR3 spells CASGIIQGTEAFF. The CDR3 nucleotides are TGTGCCAGTGGAATCATACAGGGCACTGAAGCTTTCTTT.

This clonotype is medium-sized. This sequence joins TRBV6-1 and TRBJ2-7; 8 bases fit TRBD1. The V gene's germline CDR1 is MNHNS and CDR2 SASEGT. Trimming took 6 bases from V and 0 from J; bases not matched to a gene: 7. The CDR3 consists of 15 residues. DNA for the CDR3: TGTGCCAGCAGGGACCGGGACAGGAGCTCCTACGAGCAGTACTTC. Translating it yields CASRDRDRSSYEQYF.

This clonotype was seen many times. The rearrangement uses TRBV7-9 and TRBJ2-2, with 8 nucleotides matching TRBD2. There are 15 residues in the CDR3. Germline V gene lookup returns CDR1 SEHNR and CDR2 FQNEAQ (reference sequence). The V segment lost 2 bases and the J segment 8 bases; nucleotides outside the gene matches: 7. In DNA form, the CDR3 reads TGTGCCAGCAGCTTAAACCTAGCGGGTGCAGGGGAGCTGTTTTTT. Amino acid sequence: CASSLNLAGAGELFF.

This clonotype is a singleton in its sample. A much more abundant neighbour one base away suggests this may be a read error. V is TRBV20-1 and J is TRBJ2-4; the match to TRBD1 covers 8 bases. Germline CDR1 DFQATT, CDR2 SNEGSKA (reference sequence). CDR3 length: 12 amino acids. V dropped 8 bases and J dropped 14; count of bases not matched to a gene: 14. DNA for the CDR3: TGCAGTACCCGCAGGCAGGGGGCGCCCAAGTACTTC. This encodes CSTRRQGAPKYF.

The chain is built from TRBV5-1 and TRBJ2-6, with D unclear. V lost 4 bases and J 0 bases, leaving 8 bases between the germline ends. The CDR3 spans 15 residues. Germline loops: CDR1 SGHRS, CDR2 YFSETQ. CDR3 loop: CASSPSISGANVLTF. The CDR3 nucleotides read TGCGCCAGCAGCCCCTCGATCTCTGGGGCCAACGTCCTGACTTTC.